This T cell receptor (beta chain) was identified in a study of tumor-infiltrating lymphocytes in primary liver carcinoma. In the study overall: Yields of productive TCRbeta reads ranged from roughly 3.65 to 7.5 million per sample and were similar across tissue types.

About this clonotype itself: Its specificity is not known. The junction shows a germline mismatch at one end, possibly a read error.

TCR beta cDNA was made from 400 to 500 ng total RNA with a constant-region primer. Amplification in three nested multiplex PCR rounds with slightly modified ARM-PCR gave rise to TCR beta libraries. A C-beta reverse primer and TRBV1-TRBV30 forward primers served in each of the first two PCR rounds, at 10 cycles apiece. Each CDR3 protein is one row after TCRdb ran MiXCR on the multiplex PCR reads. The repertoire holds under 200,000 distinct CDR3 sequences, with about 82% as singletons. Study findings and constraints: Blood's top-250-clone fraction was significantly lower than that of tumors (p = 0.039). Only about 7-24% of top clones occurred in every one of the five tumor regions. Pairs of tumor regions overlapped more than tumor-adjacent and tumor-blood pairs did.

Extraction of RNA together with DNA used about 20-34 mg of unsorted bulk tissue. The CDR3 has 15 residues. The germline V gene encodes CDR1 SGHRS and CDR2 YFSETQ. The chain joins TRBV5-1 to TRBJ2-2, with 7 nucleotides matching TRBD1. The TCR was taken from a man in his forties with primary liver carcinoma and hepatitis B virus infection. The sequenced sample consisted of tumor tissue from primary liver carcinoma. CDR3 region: CASNGTGANTGALFF. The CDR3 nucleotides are TGCGCCAGCAACGGAACAGGGGCAAACACCGGGGCGCTGTTTTTT.